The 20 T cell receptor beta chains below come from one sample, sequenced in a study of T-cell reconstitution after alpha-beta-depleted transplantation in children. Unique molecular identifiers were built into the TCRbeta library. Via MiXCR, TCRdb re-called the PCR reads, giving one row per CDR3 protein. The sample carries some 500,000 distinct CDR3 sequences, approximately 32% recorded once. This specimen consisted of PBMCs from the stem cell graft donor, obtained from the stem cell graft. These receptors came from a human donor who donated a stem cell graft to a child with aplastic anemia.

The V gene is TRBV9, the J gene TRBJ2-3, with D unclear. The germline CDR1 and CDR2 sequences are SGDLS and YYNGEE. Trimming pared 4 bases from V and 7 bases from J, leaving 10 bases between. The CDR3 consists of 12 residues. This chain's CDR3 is CASSPPDNTQYF. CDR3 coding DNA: TGTGCCAGCAGCCCTCCTGATAATACGCAGTATTTT.

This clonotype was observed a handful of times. CDR3 nucleotides: TGCAGTGCTAGATGGCTAGCGGGTGGCGGGACCTACAATGAGCAGTTCTTC. This codes for CSARWLAGGGTYNEQFF. The chain employs TRBV20-1 and TRBJ2-1, with TRBD2 matching over 8 bases. The germline gives CDR1 DFQATT, CDR2 SNEGSKA (reference sequence). The J segment lost 2 bases and the V segment lost 2 bases, leaving 11 bases of the junction unmatched. The CDR3 consists of 17 residues.

The CDR3 bases are TGTGCCACCCGAGGGGAGGTCCCAGGCTACGAGCAGTACTTC. Translated, it gives CATRGEVPGYEQYF. The genes are TRBV6-1 and TRBJ2-7, with D possibly TRBD2 on 6 matching bases. The CDR3 loop spans 14 amino acids. V gave up 10 bases and J gave up 3 bases, with 19 bases separating them. CDR1 is MNHNS, CDR2 SASEGT, per germline.

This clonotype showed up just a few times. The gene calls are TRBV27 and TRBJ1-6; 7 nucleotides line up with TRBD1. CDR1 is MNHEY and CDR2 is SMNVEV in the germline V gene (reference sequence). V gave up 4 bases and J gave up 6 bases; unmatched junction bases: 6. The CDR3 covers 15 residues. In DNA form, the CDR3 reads TGTGCCAGCAGTTCCGGGGACAGAGCTAATTCACCCCTCCACTTT. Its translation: CASSSGDRANSPLHF.

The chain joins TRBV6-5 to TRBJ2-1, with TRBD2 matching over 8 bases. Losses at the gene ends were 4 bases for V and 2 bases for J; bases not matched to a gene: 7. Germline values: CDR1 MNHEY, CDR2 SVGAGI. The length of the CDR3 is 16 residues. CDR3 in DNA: TGTGCCAGCAGTTTCCGCCGGGAGGGTCCCTACAATGAGCAGTTCTTC. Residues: CASSFRREGPYNEQFF.

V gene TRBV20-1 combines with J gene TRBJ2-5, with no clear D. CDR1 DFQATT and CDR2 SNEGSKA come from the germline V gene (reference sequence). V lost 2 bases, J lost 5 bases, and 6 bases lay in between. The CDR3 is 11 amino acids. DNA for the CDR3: TGCAGTGCTAGAATGACCGAGACCCAGTACTTC. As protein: CSARMTETQYF.

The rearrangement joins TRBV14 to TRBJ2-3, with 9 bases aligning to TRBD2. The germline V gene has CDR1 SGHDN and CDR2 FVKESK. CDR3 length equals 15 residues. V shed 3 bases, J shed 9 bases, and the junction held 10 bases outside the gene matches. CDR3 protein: CASSQQTSGLDTQYF. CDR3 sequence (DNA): TGTGCCAGCAGCCAGCAGACTAGCGGTCTGGACACGCAGTATTTT.

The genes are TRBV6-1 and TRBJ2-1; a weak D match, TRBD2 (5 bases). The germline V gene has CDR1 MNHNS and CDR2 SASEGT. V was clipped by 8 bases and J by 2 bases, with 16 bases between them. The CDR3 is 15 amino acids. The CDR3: CASVRPGSPYNEQFF. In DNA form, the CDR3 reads TGTGCCAGCGTCAGGCCGGGAAGCCCCTACAATGAGCAGTTCTTC.

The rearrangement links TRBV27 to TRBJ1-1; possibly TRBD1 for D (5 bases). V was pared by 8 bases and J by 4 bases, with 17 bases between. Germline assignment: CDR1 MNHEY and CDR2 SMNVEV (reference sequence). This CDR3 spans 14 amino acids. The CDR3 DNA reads TGTGCCAGCGGAAGAGGGGAAACGGGCACTGAAGCTTTCTTT. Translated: CASGRGETGTEAFF.

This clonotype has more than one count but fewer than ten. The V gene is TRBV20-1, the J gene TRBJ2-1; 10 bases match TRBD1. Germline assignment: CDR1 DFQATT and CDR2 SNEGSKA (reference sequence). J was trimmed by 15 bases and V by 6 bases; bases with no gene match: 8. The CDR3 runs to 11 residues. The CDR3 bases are TGCAGTGCGAACAGGGACAGGGGTCTGTTCTTC. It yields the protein CSANRDRGLFF.

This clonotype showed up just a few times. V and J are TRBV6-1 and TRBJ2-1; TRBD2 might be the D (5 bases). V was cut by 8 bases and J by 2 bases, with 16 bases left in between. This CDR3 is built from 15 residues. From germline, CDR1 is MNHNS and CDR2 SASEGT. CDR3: CASADWLEAYNEQFF. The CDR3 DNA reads TGTGCCAGCGCGGACTGGCTAGAAGCCTACAATGAGCAGTTCTTC.

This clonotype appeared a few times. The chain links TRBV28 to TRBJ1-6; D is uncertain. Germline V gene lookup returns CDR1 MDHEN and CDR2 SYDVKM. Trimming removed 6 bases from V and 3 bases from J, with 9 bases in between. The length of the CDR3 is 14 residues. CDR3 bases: TGTGCCAGCAGGCACCGGGTCTATAATTCACCCCTCCACTTT. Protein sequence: CASRHRVYNSPLHF.

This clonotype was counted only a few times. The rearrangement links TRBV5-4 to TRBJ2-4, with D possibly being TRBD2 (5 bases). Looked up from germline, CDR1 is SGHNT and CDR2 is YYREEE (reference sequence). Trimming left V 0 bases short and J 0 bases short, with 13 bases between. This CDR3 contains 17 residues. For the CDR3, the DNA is TGTGCCAGCAGCTTGGAGGGCCAGCGGCTAGCCAAAAACATTCAGTACTTC. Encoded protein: CASSLEGQRLAKNIQYF.

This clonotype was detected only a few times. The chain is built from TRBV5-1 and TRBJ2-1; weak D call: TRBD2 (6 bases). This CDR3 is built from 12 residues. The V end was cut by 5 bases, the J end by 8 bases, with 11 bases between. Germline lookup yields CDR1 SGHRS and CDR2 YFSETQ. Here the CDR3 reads CASRRGSDEQFF. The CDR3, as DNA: TGCGCCAGCAGGCGGGGCAGCGATGAGCAGTTCTTC.

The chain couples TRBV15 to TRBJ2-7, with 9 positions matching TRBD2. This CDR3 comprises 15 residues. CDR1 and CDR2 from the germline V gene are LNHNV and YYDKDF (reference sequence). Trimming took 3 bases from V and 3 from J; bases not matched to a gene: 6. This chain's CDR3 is CATSSSAGGVYEQYF. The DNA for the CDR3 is TGTGCCACCAGCAGCTCAGCGGGAGGTGTCTACGAGCAGTACTTC.

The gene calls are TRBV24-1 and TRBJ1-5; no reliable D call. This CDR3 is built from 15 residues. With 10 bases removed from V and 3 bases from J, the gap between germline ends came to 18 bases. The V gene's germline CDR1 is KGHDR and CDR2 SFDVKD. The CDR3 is CATRRGHSNNQPQHF. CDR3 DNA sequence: TGTGCCACAAGGAGAGGGCACAGTAACAATCAGCCCCAGCATTTT.

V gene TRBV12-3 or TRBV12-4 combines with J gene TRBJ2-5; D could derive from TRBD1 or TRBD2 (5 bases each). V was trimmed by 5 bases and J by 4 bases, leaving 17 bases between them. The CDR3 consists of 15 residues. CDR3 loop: CASSVIAGSGETQYF. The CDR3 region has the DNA TGTGCCAGCAGTGTTATAGCAGGGAGTGGAGAGACCCAGTACTTC.

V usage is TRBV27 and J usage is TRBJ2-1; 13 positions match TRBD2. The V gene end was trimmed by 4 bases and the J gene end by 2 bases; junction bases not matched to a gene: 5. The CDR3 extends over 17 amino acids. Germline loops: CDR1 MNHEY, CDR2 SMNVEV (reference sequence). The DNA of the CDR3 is TGTGCCAGCAGTTCCGGACTAGCGGGAGCTGCCTACAATGAGCAGTTCTTC. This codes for CASSSGLAGAAYNEQFF.

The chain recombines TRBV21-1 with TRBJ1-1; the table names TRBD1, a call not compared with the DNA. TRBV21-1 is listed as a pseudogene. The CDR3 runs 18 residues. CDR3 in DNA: TGTGCCAGCAGCAGACCTAGCGGGACAGGGGGCTCGAACACTGAAGCTTTCTTT. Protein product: CASSRPSGTGGSNTEAFF.

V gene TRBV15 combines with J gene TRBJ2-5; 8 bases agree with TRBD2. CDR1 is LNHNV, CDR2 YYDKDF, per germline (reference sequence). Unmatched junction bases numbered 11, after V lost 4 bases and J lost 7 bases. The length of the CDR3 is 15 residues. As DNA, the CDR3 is TGTGCCACCAGCAACCCGGGACTAGGGATCGGGACCCAGTACTTC. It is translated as CATSNPGLGIGTQYF.